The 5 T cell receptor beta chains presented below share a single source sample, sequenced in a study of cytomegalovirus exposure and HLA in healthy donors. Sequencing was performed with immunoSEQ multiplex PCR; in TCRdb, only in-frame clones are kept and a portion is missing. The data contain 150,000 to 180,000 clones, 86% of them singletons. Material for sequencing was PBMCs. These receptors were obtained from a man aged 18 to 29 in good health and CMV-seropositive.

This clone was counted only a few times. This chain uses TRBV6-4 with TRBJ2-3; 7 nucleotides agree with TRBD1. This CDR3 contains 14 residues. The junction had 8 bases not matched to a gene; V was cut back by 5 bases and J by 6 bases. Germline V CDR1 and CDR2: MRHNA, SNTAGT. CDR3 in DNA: TGTGCCAGCAGTTCGACAGGGTCGCAGGATACGCAGTATTTT. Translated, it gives CASSSTGSQDTQYF.

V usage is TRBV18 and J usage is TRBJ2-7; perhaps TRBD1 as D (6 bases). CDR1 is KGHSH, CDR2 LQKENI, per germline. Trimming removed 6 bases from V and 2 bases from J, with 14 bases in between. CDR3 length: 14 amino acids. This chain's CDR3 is CASSSRQVAYEQYF. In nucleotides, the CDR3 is TGTGCCAGCTCCTCGCGACAGGTTGCCTACGAGCAGTACTTC.

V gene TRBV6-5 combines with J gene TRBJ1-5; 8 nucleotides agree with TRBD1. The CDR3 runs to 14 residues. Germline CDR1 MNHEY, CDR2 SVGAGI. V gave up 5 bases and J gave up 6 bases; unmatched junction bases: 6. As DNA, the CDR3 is TGTGCCAGCAGTGGAACAGGGGGGGGTCAGCCCCAGCATTTT. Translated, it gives CASSGTGGGQPQHF.

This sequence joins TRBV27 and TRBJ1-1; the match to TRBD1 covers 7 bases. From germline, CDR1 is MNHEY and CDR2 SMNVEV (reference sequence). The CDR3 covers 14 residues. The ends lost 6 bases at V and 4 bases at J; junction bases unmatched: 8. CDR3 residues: CASSTQGRFTEAFF. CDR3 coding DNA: TGTGCCAGCAGCACACAGGGGAGGTTCACTGAAGCTTTCTTT.

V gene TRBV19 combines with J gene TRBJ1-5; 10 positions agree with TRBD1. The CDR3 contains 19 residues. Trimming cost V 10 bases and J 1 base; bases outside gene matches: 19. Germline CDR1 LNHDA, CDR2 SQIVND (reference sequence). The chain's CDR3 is CATAWTGGIYMRSNQPQHF. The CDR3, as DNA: TGTGCCACCGCCTGGACAGGGGGGATATATATGAGGAGCAATCAGCCCCAGCATTTT. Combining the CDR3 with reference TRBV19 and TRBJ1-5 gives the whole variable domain DGGITQSPKYLFRKEGQNVTLSCEQNLNHDAMYWYRQDPGQGLRLIYYSQIVNDFQKGDIAEGYSVSREKKESFPLTVTSAQKNPTAFYLCATAWTGGIYMRSNQPQHFGDGTRLSIL.